In its sample, the clone carrying this T cell receptor (beta chain) was seen a few times. Its antigen is currently unknown. Germline assignment: CDR1 MDHEN and CDR2 SYDVKM. V dropped 2 bases and J dropped 7 bases, with 9 bases sitting between them. The CDR3 runs to 14 residues. Researchers attached unique molecular identifiers to individual cDNA molecules. TCRdb used MiXCR to reprocess the 5' RACE reads, holding one entry per CDR3 protein. The repertoire has roughly 42,000 distinct CDR3 sequences, 12% of them found once; the top ten carry about a sixth. The sample is drawn from a study of early T cells in non-severe SARS-CoV-2 infection. Study-wide results and limits: Using VDJdb, the matching emphasized anti-spike CD8 responses while missing private and CD4 specificities.

The chain has TRBV28 and TRBJ1-6, with D possibly being TRBD1 (6 bases). The source of this sequence is an adult who was a healthcare worker with PCR-confirmed SARS-CoV-2 infection or an uninfected control (not recorded which). Sequenced sample: whole blood. CDR3 protein: CASSLVGQNSPLHF. The DNA of the CDR3 is TGTGCCAGCAGTTTAGTAGGACAGAATTCACCCCTCCACTTT.